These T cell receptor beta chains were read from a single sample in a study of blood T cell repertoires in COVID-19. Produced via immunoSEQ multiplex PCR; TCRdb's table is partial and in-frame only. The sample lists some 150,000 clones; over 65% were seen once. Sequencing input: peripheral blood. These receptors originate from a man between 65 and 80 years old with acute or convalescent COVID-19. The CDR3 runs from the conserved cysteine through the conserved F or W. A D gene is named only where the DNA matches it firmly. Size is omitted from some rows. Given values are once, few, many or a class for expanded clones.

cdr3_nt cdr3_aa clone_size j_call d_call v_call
TGTGCCAGCAGTTCTCCCGGGACATATGGTGAGCAGTTCTTC CASSSPGTYGEQFF NA TRBJ2-1 NA TRBV28
TGTGCCAGCAGTTACGAGGGCCCTAACAATGAGCAGTTCTTC CASSYEGPNNEQFF NA TRBJ2-1 NA TRBV6-5
TGTGCCACCAGTGATTTCTCGAGTCTGCCCCAGCATTTT CATSDFSSLPQHF once TRBJ1-5 NA TRBV24-1
TGTGCCAGCAGCCGCTCGACAGGCGCAAACATTCAGTACTTC CASSRSTGANIQYF NA TRBJ2-4 NA TRBV7-8
TGTGCCAGCAGAGCTACCGACAGGATCCACGAGCAGTACTTC CASRATDRIHEQYF NA TRBJ2-7 NA TRBV6-5
TGTGCCACCAGCAGAGATGTTAGCGAGACCCAGTACTTC CATSRDVSETQYF NA TRBJ2-5 NA TRBV15
TGTGCCAGCAGCTTCCACTGGAGGGCCAACACCGGGGAGCTGTTTTTT CASSFHWRANTGELFF NA TRBJ2-2 NA TRBV7-2
TGTGCCAGCTCACCACCGACTAGCGGGGGGGCCGACAATGAGCAGTTCTTC CASSPPTSGGADNEQFF NA TRBJ2-1 TRBD2 TRBV18
TGCAGCGTTTCGGATACAGGATATAATTCACCCCTCCACTTT CSVSDTGYNSPLHF few TRBJ1-6 NA TRBV29-1
TGTGCCAGCTCACCGACAGGGTGGGATCAGCCCCAGCATTTT CASSPTGWDQPQHF NA TRBJ1-5 TRBD1 TRBV18
TGTGCCAGCAGCAAAGGACTGAGGGACAGGGAGGGCACTGAAGCTTTCTTT CASSKGLRDREGTEAFF once TRBJ1-1 NA TRBV21-1
TGTGCCAGCAGGAAGGGGTGGACAGATACGCAGTATTTT CASRKGWTDTQYF NA TRBJ2-3 NA TRBV2
TGTGCCAGCAGCTTGGGAGGGGTGACAGGGGGGATTGACGAGCAGTACTTC CASSLGGVTGGIDEQYF NA TRBJ2-7 TRBD1 TRBV5-5
TGTGCCAGCAGCTTGGCGGGACAGGGGGTTCGTGGGTCCTTC CASSLAGQGVRGSF few TRBJ1-2 TRBD1 TRBV5-4
TGTGCCAGTAGTGTAACAATCGGAGCGGACGAGCAGTACTTC CASSVTIGADEQYF few TRBJ2-7 NA TRBV19
TGTGCCAGCAGCTTAAACTGGGGCACGGAGCCCCAGCATTTT CASSLNWGTEPQHF NA TRBJ1-5 NA TRBV7-2
TGTGCCAGCAGCTTATATTACTCCTACAATGAGCAGTTCTTC CASSLYYSYNEQFF NA TRBJ2-1 NA TRBV5-4
TGTGCCAGCAGCCAAGGATGGCAAAAGCCCCAGCATTTT CASSQGWQKPQHF NA TRBJ1-5 NA TRBV3-1/TRBV3-2
TGTGCCAGTAGTATAACCGGGACAGGACCTCGAGGCGAGCAGTACTTC CASSITGTGPRGEQYF once TRBJ2-7 TRBD1 TRBV19
TGTGCCAGCAGTCCCCCCGGACAGGGGTTCGCCTATGGCTACACCTTC CASSPPGQGFAYGYTF NA TRBJ1-2 TRBD1 TRBV28
TGCGCCAGCAGCCAAAGCGGTGACTCCTACAATGAGCAGTTCTTC CASSQSGDSYNEQFF NA TRBJ2-1 NA TRBV5-1
TGTGCCAGCAGACCCAGGGAGGGGTATGAAAAACTGTTTTTT CASRPREGYEKLFF once TRBJ1-4 NA TRBV6-5
TGTGCCACCAGTCCGTGGACAGGGCGGAACACCATATATTTT CATSPWTGRNTIYF NA TRBJ1-3 TRBD1 TRBV15
TGTGCCAGCAGCTTAGCTGCTCTAGCGGGAGACAATGAGCAGTTCTTC CASSLAALAGDNEQFF NA TRBJ2-1 TRBD2 TRBV11-1
TGTGCCAGTAGCCCTGGGGGGGCCTATAATTCACCCCTCCACTTT CASSPGGAYNSPLHF NA TRBJ1-6 NA TRBV19
TGTGCCAGCAGCCCTTCCTGGAGCTCTGGAAACACCATATATTTT CASSPSWSSGNTIYF NA TRBJ1-3 NA TRBV7-9
TGTGCCAGCGCGGGCGGGGGGAAGGTCAAAAACATTCAGTACTTC CASAGGGKVKNIQYF NA TRBJ2-4 TRBD2 TRBV7-2
TGTGCCAGCAGCCCCGGAACTAGCTTTTATGAGCAGTTCTTC CASSPGTSFYEQFF NA TRBJ2-1 NA TRBV4-2
TGCGCCAGCAGCGCGGGACTAGCGGGGGAGCCGCAGTATTTT CASSAGLAGEPQYF NA TRBJ2-3 TRBD2 TRBV5-1
TGTGCCAGTAGTATTACGGCAGGGGTCGAGACCCAGTACTTC CASSITAGVETQYF NA TRBJ2-5 NA TRBV19
TGTGCCAGCAGTTTAGGACTAGCGGGGGCCGATGAGCAGTTCTTC CASSLGLAGADEQFF NA TRBJ2-1 TRBD2 TRBV27
TGTGCCAGCAGTGAACCTTCGGGACAATTGCGCCAGCATTTT CASSEPSGQLRQHF NA TRBJ1-5 NA TRBV2
TGTGCCAGCAATTATAATGGACAGGGGACTGAAAAACTGTTTTTT CASNYNGQGTEKLFF NA TRBJ1-4 TRBD1 TRBV6-5
TGTGCCAGCAGCTTAGGACGTGGGCCCACCAACATTGAAGCTTTCTTT CASSLGRGPTNIEAFF NA TRBJ1-1 NA TRBV13
TGTGCCAGCAGCAAACTACAGGGTGGAGAAAATGAAAAACTGTTTTTT CASSKLQGGENEKLFF NA TRBJ1-4 NA TRBV9
TGTGCCAGTAGTGTTACAGGGGCGAACACCGGGGAGCTGTTTTTT CASSVTGANTGELFF NA TRBJ2-2 TRBD1 TRBV19
TGTGCCAGCAGTTACGCGCCACAGGGTCAGGGTGAAAAACTGTTTTTT CASSYAPQGQGEKLFF NA TRBJ1-4 NA TRBV6-6
TGTGCCAGCAGTGAAAGCGGGAGAGGGCCCACAGATACGCAGTATTTT CASSESGRGPTDTQYF NA TRBJ2-3 TRBD2 TRBV2
TGTGCCAGCAGTTTAGGGAAAGGAGGGGGCTTTAATGAAAAACTGTTTTTT CASSLGKGGGFNEKLFF many TRBJ1-4 TRBD1 TRBV28
TGTGCCACCAGTGACACGCGGGAGGGAGGGACTAATGAAAAACTGTTTTTT CATSDTREGGTNEKLFF NA TRBJ1-4 NA TRBV24-1
TGTGCCAGTAGTAACGGGGGGACAATTATTAGCAATCAGCCCCAGCATTTT CASSNGGTIISNQPQHF NA TRBJ1-5 NA TRBV19
TGTGCCAGTAGCACGACAGTCGGCAATCAGCCCCAGCATTTT CASSTTVGNQPQHF NA TRBJ1-5 NA TRBV19